This T cell receptor (beta chain) was recovered during a study of blood T cell repertoires in COVID-19. Germline loops: CDR1 MGHRA, CDR2 YSYEKL. Germline trimming cut 0 bases from V and 4 bases from J; bases unmatched to any gene: 11. The CDR3 spans 19 residues. Using immunoSEQ multiplex PCR, the repertoire was profiled, and TCRdb retains in-frame clones only, with some absent. The profile shows 180,000 or so clones, about four fifths of them singletons. The specimen sequenced was peripheral blood. The sequence was collected from a woman between 40 and 55 years old with COVID-19, enrolled during active disease. The rearrangement links TRBV4-1 to TRBJ2-2; 10 positions agree with TRBD2. DNA for the CDR3: TGCGCCAGCAGCCAAGATTGGGCTAGCGGGAGCATTTCCACCGGGGAGCTGTTTTTT. Amino acids: CASSQDWASGSISTGELFF.